This TCR beta chain is from a study of T-cell reconstitution after alpha-beta-depleted transplantation in children. Study results and caveats: Fresh T-cell production supplied most of the T-cell counts and diversity seen one year after transplant. Reported findings indicate that, about two months after transplant, alpha-beta T cells came from several hundred expanded clones, which were derived from non-depleted graft cells.

Researchers prepared the TCRbeta library using unique molecular identifiers, the study reports. TCRdb passed the PCR reads through MiXCR, listing each CDR3 protein once. The sample records a few hundred thousand distinct CDR3 sequences, roughly 15% being singletons. The CDR3 covers 16 residues. Trimming took 5 bases from V and 0 from J, leaving 14 bases between them. Germline-derived CDR1 and CDR2 are SEHNR and FQNEAQ (reference sequence). In the case of this clonotype: What it binds is unknown.

This receptor was taken from a boy less than two years old who had a stem cell transplant for Wiskott-Aldrich syndrome, so the T cells may come from the graft donor. The V and J genes are TRBV7-9 and TRBJ2-4; the D is unclear. The sequencing used PBMCs, mostly from graft donor cells, collected 360 days after TCRalphabeta/CD19-depleted stem cell transplant. The CDR3: CASSTLGMLAKNIQYF. The DNA of the CDR3 is TGTGCCAGCAGCACTTTAGGCATGCTAGCCAAAAACATTCAGTACTTC.